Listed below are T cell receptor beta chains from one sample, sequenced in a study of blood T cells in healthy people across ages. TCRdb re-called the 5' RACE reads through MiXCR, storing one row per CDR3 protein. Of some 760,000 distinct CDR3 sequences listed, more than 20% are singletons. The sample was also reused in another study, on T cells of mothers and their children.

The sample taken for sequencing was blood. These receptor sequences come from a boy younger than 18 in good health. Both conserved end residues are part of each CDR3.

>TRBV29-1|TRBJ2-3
CSVVNWGSDTQYF
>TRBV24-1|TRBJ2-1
CATSGVPGRVNEQFF
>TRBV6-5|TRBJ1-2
CASSPFNQGLYGYTF
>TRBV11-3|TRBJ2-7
CASSLDVNEQYF
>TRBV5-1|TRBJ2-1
CASSPGRGGMYNEQFF
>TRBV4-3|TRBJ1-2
CASSQDLIGGGYTF
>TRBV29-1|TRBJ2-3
CSGTVSTDTQYF
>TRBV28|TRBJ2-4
CASSIGTEKNIQYF
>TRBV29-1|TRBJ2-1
CSLDGLAYNEQFF
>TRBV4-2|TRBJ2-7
CASSQDFTGYEQYF
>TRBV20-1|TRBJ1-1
CSARDRGWENTEAFF
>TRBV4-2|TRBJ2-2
CASSKGVGAGELFF
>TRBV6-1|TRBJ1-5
CASSIRDLNQPQHF
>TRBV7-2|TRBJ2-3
CASSFLDSTDTQYF
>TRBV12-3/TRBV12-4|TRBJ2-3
CASSPRHSTDTQYF
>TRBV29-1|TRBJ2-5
CSVAAAIKQETQYF
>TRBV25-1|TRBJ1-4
CASSPYRGGNEKLFF
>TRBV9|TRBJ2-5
CASSSRTETITQYF
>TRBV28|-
CASSLWGASGSRNEQFF
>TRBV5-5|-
CASSRGTDSYEQYF
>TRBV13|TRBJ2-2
CASRDRAGGELFF
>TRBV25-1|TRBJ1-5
CASSEPGALDQPQHF